What follows are 6 T cell receptor beta chains derived from one specimen sequenced in a study of blood T cell repertoires in COVID-19. TCRdb's copy holds only in-frame clones and misses some; the assay was immunoSEQ multiplex PCR. In the table there are roughly 250,000 clones, about 93% of which are singletons. Sequencing was performed on peripheral blood. Receptor source: a young man with COVID-19, enrolled during active disease.

The J gene is TRBJ1-3, the V gene TRBV6-1, with 8 bases identical to TRBD1. The germline gives CDR1 MNHNS, CDR2 SASEGT. With 2 bases clipped from V and 0 bases from J, the junction kept 3 bases outside the gene matches. This CDR3 is 16 amino acids long. The DNA of the CDR3 is TGTGCCAGCAGTGAAAGACAGGGGAGCTCTGGAAACACCATATATTTT. Its translation is CASSERQGSSGNTIYF.

V usage is TRBV2 and J usage is TRBJ1-6; D is perhaps TRBD1 (6 bases). Germline CDR1 reads SNHLY; CDR2 reads FYNNEI. The V end lost 0 bases, the J end lost 14 bases, and 14 bases lay between the germline ends. CDR3 length: 14 residues. The CDR3 coding sequence is TGTGCCAGCAGTGAAGCGCTTCAGGGGACGGCCCTCCACTTT. Amino acids: CASSEALQGTALHF.

Comment on this clone: The sample has other DNA sequences that encode this CDR3 too. The chain uses TRBV10-1 and TRBJ1-2; possible D gene TRBD1, 6 bases. Trimming stripped 6 bases from V and 2 bases from J, with 10 bases between. CDR3 length: 13 amino acids. Germline V CDR1 and CDR2: WNHNN, SYGVQD (reference sequence). The CDR3 sequence: CASSPGQNYGYTF. The CDR3 DNA follows: TGCGCCAGCAGCCCCGGACAGAACTATGGCTACACCTTC.

The chain employs TRBV7-9 and TRBJ1-1, with 9 bases matching TRBD1. With V trimmed by 6 bases and J by 2 bases, 4 bases remained unmatched. The germline gives CDR1 SEHNR, CDR2 FQNEAQ (reference sequence). The CDR3 sequence is 14 residues long. CDR3: CASRKQGANTEAFF. In nucleotides, the CDR3 is TGTGCCAGCAGGAAACAGGGGGCTAACACTGAAGCTTTCTTT.

J is TRBJ2-7 and V is TRBV9; 10 bases align to TRBD2. J was trimmed by 4 bases and V by 0 bases; bases with no gene match: 4. Germline V CDR1 and CDR2: SGDLS, YYNGEE. The CDR3 consists of 15 residues. In nucleotides, the CDR3 is TGTGCCAGCAGCGTAGGTACTAGCGGGGTGTACGAGCAGTACTTC. Its translation is CASSVGTSGVYEQYF. The full variable domain, completed using reference TRBV9 and TRBJ2-7, is DSGVTQTPKHLITATGQRVTLRCSPRSGDLSVYWYQQSLDQGLQFLIQYYNGEERAKGNILERFSAQQFPDLHSELNLSSLELGDSALYFCASSVGTSGVYEQYFGPGTRLTVT.

This clone was detected only once. The gene calls are TRBV30 and TRBJ1-2, with D uncertain. The CDR3 length is 12 residues. With 4 bases removed from V and 3 bases from J, the gap between germline ends came to 9 bases. CDR1 GTSNPN and CDR2 SVGIG come from the germline V gene (reference sequence). The CDR3 DNA reads as TGTGCCTGGACGAGGGAGGACTATGGCTACACCTTC. Its protein product is CAWTREDYGYTF.